The entry below gives a single TCR beta chain sequence along with its context. Which antigen it targets is not known. Base qualities are missing; no much larger clone stands one base away. This sample is part of a study of T cell repertoires in ileal Crohn's disease (dated by TCRdb to about 2019). Regarding the research as a whole: The median duration of disease was approximately eight years, and at the time of surgery approximately 34% of patients were active smokers. Surgery was performed for a complication in all patients, with stricturing disease in roughly 60% and penetrating disease in around 40%. About half of the patients received postoperative therapy: over nine received thiopurines and 15 to 20 received anti-TNF agents. The M6 samples were biopsies of the neoterminal ileum collected during postoperative colonoscopy. TCR repertoire analysis was performed in around 61 Crohn's disease patients drawn from a prospective multicentre cohort. The study ran alongside a multicentre cohort designed to identify predictors of early endoscopic recurrence after ileocolonic resection. Endoscopic postoperative recurrence was defined as a Rutgeerts score above i0. A total of roughly 170 mucosal samples from roughly 60 patients were sequenced, with samples obtained at several locations on the surgical specimen and at postoperative endoscopy. On the study overall, not on this receptor specifically: A significantly higher proportion of clonal expansions was observed in active smokers at surgery than in non-smokers (roughly 27% vs 19%, p=0.02). Compared with CD4 T cells, sorted CD8 T cells held more high-frequency clones, which suggests that the mucosal expansions were mostly CD8. Mucosal CD4 and CD8 T cells were sorted and sequenced only in a subgroup of patients, whose size was not stated. Higher high-frequency clone percentages at surgery were associated with endoscopic recurrence; all patients with clonality above 26.8% (18/57) had recurrence. Postoperative endoscopy timing varied within the first year after surgery, with a median delay of approximately 6.9 months.

The time point label for this specimen denotes: neoterminal ileum biopsy at postoperative endoscopy, about 6 months after surgery. Adults with ileal or ileocolonic Crohn's disease for whom ileocolonic resection was indicated were considered eligible. Before DNA extraction, whole ileal mucosal biopsies were kept frozen at -80 degrees C. Genomic DNA was extracted from frozen whole biopsies using a TRizol-based method and was quantified with a NanoDrop 2000 spectrophotometer. Roughly 540 nanograms of biopsy DNA per sample were submitted for commercial TCRB immunosequencing. CDR3 regions were amplified from genomic DNA by Adaptive Biotechnology using a two-step, amplification bias-controlled multiplex PCR. Primers for every V and J gene segment were used in the first PCR, and barcodes and Illumina adapters were added in the second PCR. An Illumina instrument was used to sequence the CDR3 libraries. The authors' pipeline ran thus. Vendor-provided pipelines were combined with custom analysis of raw data in R/Bioconductor under R version 3.3.0. Clonality, ranging from 0 to 1, was calculated as the inverse of the normalised Shannon entropy of all productive clones. High-frequency clones were defined as the repertoire share of the top 100 clones, retaining only clones passing a 95% confidence test. The Simpson index measured repertoire diversity, and the Morisita-Horn index measured overlap between samples. Entries here come from immuneACCESS through TCRdb and include only in-frame sequences with V and J called. Some clones fail to appear in such tables; in the studies checked, an unresolved V gene covers under half of the shortfall, and the cause of the remainder is unknown. That table gives V, J and clone size, and the DNA gave D and trimming. This sample comprises about 3,900 clones, over 70% of them detected only once. Of the sample, around 8% falls within the top ten clones.

The CDR3, cysteine through phenylalanine, is 14 amino acids long. Just CDR3 DNA is preserved here, 42 bases in frame from base 1. CDR1 SGHTA and CDR2 FQGNSA are derived from the germline V gene. V loses 5 bases, J loses 8 bases, and the germline ends lie 18 bases apart. Sequencing used ileal tissue. This receptor was taken from an adult with Crohn's disease. The chain couples TRBV7-2 to TRBJ1-1; a tentative D call is TRBD1 (5 bases match). The CDR3 reads CASSPAGSRDEAFF. Read as DNA, the sequence is TGTGCCAGCAGCCCCGCGGGGTCACGGGACGAAGCTTTCTTT.